The 23 T cell receptor beta chains reported below all come from one sample, sequenced in a study of CD8+ T cells in alopecia areata. Sequencing templates came from extracted RNA that was reverse transcribed into cDNA. Generated by immunoSEQ multiplex PCR, the TCRdb table keeps only in-frame clones and is missing some. This table has around 140,000 clones, around three fifths appearing once. This sample comprised CD4+ T cells sorted from blood, obtained at week 0. The receptors originated from a human donor with alopecia areata.

The rearrangement joins TRBV7-2 to TRBJ1-5; 8 bases are shared with TRBD1. Germline V gene lookup returns CDR1 SGHTA and CDR2 FQGNSA. Trimming at V came to 5 bases and at J to 7 bases, leaving 7 bases not matched to a gene. This CDR3 has 14 residues. The CDR3 region has the DNA TGTGCCAGCAGCAGGACAGGGAACGGGCAGCCCCAGCATTTT. Amino acids: CASSRTGNGQPQHF.

The V gene is TRBV5-1, the J gene TRBJ1-1; the D is unclear. The V end was cut by 5 bases, the J end by 0 bases, with 20 bases between. CDR1 SGHRS and CDR2 YFSETQ come from the germline V gene. The CDR3 is 17 amino acids. For the CDR3, the DNA is TGCGCCAGCAGGACGGGCGGAACAAGACTAATGAACACTGAAGCTTTCTTT. Translating it yields CASRTGGTRLMNTEAFF.

This clone was observed a few times. The chain combines TRBV15 with TRBJ2-5; 15 nucleotides agree with TRBD2. Per germline, CDR1 LNHNV and CDR2 YYDKDF (reference sequence). Trimming at V came to 4 bases and at J to 9 bases, leaving 15 bases not matched to a gene. The CDR3 loop spans 18 amino acids. The CDR3 is CATSNPGLAGGQRGSQYF. In DNA, the CDR3 is TGTGCCACCAGCAACCCGGGACTAGCGGGGGGTCAACGGGGTTCCCAGTACTTC. Complete variable domain (other parts from reference TRBV15 and TRBJ2-5): DAMVIQNPRYQVTQFGKPVTLSCSQTLNHNVMYWYQQKSSQAPKLLFHYYDKDFNNEADTPDNFQSRRPNTSFCFLDIRSPGLGDTAMYLCATSNPGLAGGQRGSQYFGPGTRLLVL.

The chain has TRBV7-2 and TRBJ2-7, with TRBD1 matching 10 bases. The CDR3 contains 17 residues. CDR1 and CDR2 from the germline V gene are SGHTA and FQGNSA. The V and J ends lost 1 base and 3 bases, in that order; junction bases with no gene match: 9. CDR3 coding DNA: TGTGCCAGCAGCTTAGGGGGTCTGGGACAGGGGTTCTACGAGCAGTACTTC. Its protein product is CASSLGGLGQGFYEQYF.

This chain links TRBV5-4 with TRBJ2-5; 7 bases map to TRBD2. Trimming removed 4 bases from V and 5 bases from J; junction bases left unmatched: 14. This CDR3 comprises 16 residues. Looked up from germline, CDR1 is SGHNT and CDR2 is YYREEE (reference sequence). This CDR3 is CASSPGLTSSDETQYF. CDR3 coding DNA: TGTGCCAGCAGCCCAGGGTTGACTAGCTCCGATGAGACCCAGTACTTC.

The chain carries TRBV7-9 and TRBJ1-2; TRBD1 is a possible D gene (6 bases). Germline lookup yields CDR1 SEHNR and CDR2 FQNEAQ (reference sequence). The CDR3 spans 14 residues. The V end was cut by 5 bases, the J end by 4 bases, with 14 bases between. The CDR3 reads CASSPEAGAYGYTF. CDR3 in DNA: TGTGCCAGCAGCCCGGAGGCAGGGGCCTATGGCTACACCTTC.

J is TRBJ1-3 and V is TRBV2; 7 nucleotides match TRBD1. The CDR3 has 14 amino acids. J was trimmed by 4 bases and V by 4 bases; bases with no gene match: 4. Germline CDR1 is SNHLY and CDR2 is FYNNEI. CDR3 region: CASSGGGEGNTIYF. CDR3 sequence (DNA): TGTGCCAGCAGTGGAGGGGGCGAGGGAAACACCATATATTTT.

This chain connects TRBV20-1 to TRBJ2-7, with D unclear. This CDR3 is 11 amino acids long. Germline V gene data show CDR1 as DFQATT and CDR2 as SNEGSKA (reference sequence). V shed 3 bases and J shed 7 bases, with 10 bases lying between them. This chain's CDR3 is CSARAPREQYF. The CDR3 DNA reads as TGCAGTGCTAGGGCCCCCAGAGAGCAGTACTTC.

CDR3 DNA sequence: TGTGCCAGCAGCTCACAGGGGGTCGGTACAGATACGCAGTATTTT. Its protein product is CASSSQGVGTDTQYF. The chain links TRBV5-4 to TRBJ2-3, with 8 bases identical to TRBD1. V gave up 3 bases and J gave up 3 bases; unmatched junction bases: 6. Germline CDR1 is SGHNT and CDR2 is YYREEE (reference sequence). There are 15 residues in the CDR3.

This sequence joins TRBV7-9 and TRBJ2-7; D is unclear. The CDR3 contains 14 residues. Trimming stripped 1 base from V and 1 base from J, with 8 bases between. In germline, CDR1 is SEHNR, CDR2 FQNEAQ (reference sequence). The CDR3 spells CASSLEAQSYEQYF. DNA for the CDR3: TGTGCCAGCAGCTTAGAGGCCCAATCCTACGAGCAGTACTTC.

This sequence joins TRBV7-3 and TRBJ2-1, with 8 bases aligning to TRBD2. This CDR3 is built from 13 residues. V dropped 1 base and J dropped 11; count of bases not matched to a gene: 4. Germline lookup yields CDR1 SGHTA and CDR2 FQGTGA. CDR3: CASSLNSGGQQFF. DNA for the CDR3: TGTGCCAGCAGCTTAAACAGCGGGGGACAGCAGTTCTTC.

This clone was found a few times. The chain is built from TRBV11-2 and TRBJ1-2, with D hard to call. Trimming removed 5 bases from V and 8 bases from J, with 15 bases in between. This CDR3 spans 13 amino acids. The germline V gene has CDR1 SGHAT and CDR2 FQNNGV. The CDR3 here is CASSDYTKAGYTF. CDR3 sequence (DNA): TGTGCCAGCAGCGACTACACCAAAGCAGGCTACACCTTC.

The V and J genes are TRBV4-2 and TRBJ1-5, with 9 bases aligning to TRBD1. This CDR3 contains 16 residues. V gave up 5 bases and J gave up 6 bases; unmatched junction bases: 11. CDR1 and CDR2 (germline): LGHNA, YNFKEQ. DNA for the CDR3: TGTGCCAGCAGCTATACAGGGGGCCCAGTTGGTCAGCCCCAGCATTTT. It yields the protein CASSYTGGPVGQPQHF.

The genes are TRBV18 and TRBJ2-5; the D gene is possibly TRBD1 (6 bases). The ends were cut back, 6 bases at V and 5 bases at J, with 10 bases in the middle. The CDR3 is 12 amino acids. Germline CDR1 and CDR2: KGHSH and LQKENI. DNA of the CDR3: TGTGCCAGCTCCCCGAGGGGGGAGACCCAGTACTTC. As protein: CASSPRGETQYF.

This clone was counted only a few times. As DNA, the CDR3 is TGCGCCTCGCAGGACTGGGGCCCCGCAGATACGCAGTATTTT. This encodes CASQDWGPADTQYF. This sequence joins TRBV5-1 and TRBJ2-3; TRBD1 or TRBD2 may be the D gene (5 bases each). The CDR3 is made up of 14 amino acids. Trimming removed 10 bases at V and 4 bases at J, with 19 bases between. Germline CDR1 reads SGHRS; CDR2 reads YFSETQ. Full variable domain (remainder filled in from reference TRBV5-1 and TRBJ2-3): KAGVTQTPRYLIKTRGQQVTLSCSPISGHRSVSWYQQTPGQGLQFLFEYFSETQRNKGNFPGRFSGRQFSNSRSEMNVSTLELGDSALYLCASQDWGPADTQYFGPGTRLTVL.

CDR3 amino acids: CASSLDLETQYF. DNA for the CDR3: TGCGCCAGCAGCTTGGACCTGGAGACCCAGTACTTC. The chain combines TRBV5-1 with TRBJ2-5; D is uncertain. Looked up from germline, CDR1 is SGHRS and CDR2 is YFSETQ. The length of the CDR3 is 12 residues. V dropped 0 bases and J dropped 5 bases, with 5 bases sitting between them.

This clone turned up a few times. For the CDR3, the DNA is TGCAGCGTTGGGGTGACAGTTGATAATGAAAAACTGTTTTTT. The encoded protein is CSVGVTVDNEKLFF. The J gene is TRBJ1-4, the V gene TRBV29-1; D perhaps matches TRBD1 (5 bases). Deletions cut 4 bases from V and 4 bases from J, with 13 bases between. The CDR3 totals 14 residues. Germline CDR1 reads SQVTM; CDR2 reads ANQGSEA.

The chain links TRBV25-1 to TRBJ1-2, with D unresolved. The CDR3 consists of 11 residues. Germline V gene lookup returns CDR1 MGHDK and CDR2 SYGVNS. V was clipped by 1 base and J by 7 bases, with 4 bases between them. This CDR3 reads CASSELGGYTF. The CDR3 region has the DNA TGTGCCAGCAGTGAATTGGGTGGCTACACCTTC.

V usage is TRBV6-6 and J usage is TRBJ2-2; D is possibly TRBD2 (5 bases). The CDR3 runs 13 residues. CDR1 is MNHNY and CDR2 is SVGAGI in the germline V gene (reference sequence). Trimming pared 6 bases from V and 4 bases from J, leaving 9 bases between. In DNA, the CDR3 is TGTGCCAGCAGCCGGACTTTCACCGGGGAGCTGTTTTTT. It translates to CASSRTFTGELFF.

The chain carries TRBV29-1 and TRBJ1-2; TRBD1 aligns across 7 bases. The germline CDR1 and CDR2 sequences are SQVTM and ANQGSEA. The CDR3 has 12 residues. V was clipped by 6 bases and J by 4 bases; unmatched bases: 5. This CDR3 is CSVRGQSYGYTF. The DNA of the CDR3 is TGCAGCGTGCGGGGACAGAGCTATGGCTACACCTTC. Combining the CDR3 with reference TRBV29-1 and TRBJ1-2 gives the whole variable domain SAVISQKPSRDICQRGTSLTIQCQVDSQVTMMFWYRQQPGQSLTLIATANQGSEATYESGFVIDKFPISRPNLTFSTLTVSNMSPEDSSIYLCSVRGQSYGYTFGSGTRLTVV.

The gene calls are TRBV10-2 and TRBJ2-7; tentative D call: TRBD2 (6 bases). Per the germline V gene, CDR1 is WSHSY and CDR2 is SAAADI. This CDR3 is 14 amino acids long. V dropped 8 bases and J dropped 5 bases, with 19 bases sitting between them. The CDR3 DNA sequence: TGCGCCAGCGGTGGAGGGAAGGGTTCGAACGAGCAGTACTTC. It encodes CASGGGKGSNEQYF.

With respect to this clone: Other DNA sequences in this sample translate to the same CDR3. The V and J genes are TRBV30 and TRBJ1-1, with D uncertain. Germline lookup yields CDR1 GTSNPN and CDR2 SVGIG (reference sequence). The CDR3 is 13 amino acids. Deletions cut 0 bases from V and 0 bases from J, with 5 bases between. CDR3 protein: CAWSVGLNTEAFF. The CDR3 region has the DNA TGTGCCTGGAGTGTAGGACTGAACACTGAAGCTTTCTTT. The complete variable domain, with remaining parts taken from reference TRBV30 and TRBJ1-1, reads SQTIHQWPATLVQPVGSPLSLECTVEGTSNPNLYWYRQAAGRGLQLLFYSVGIGQISSEVPQNLSASRPQDRQFILSSKKLLLSDSGFYLCAWSVGLNTEAFFGQGTRLTVV.

The chain employs TRBV29-1 and TRBJ1-2, with D uncertain. V was shortened by 4 bases and J by 0 bases, with 6 bases between the two germline ends. The CDR3 totals 12 residues. The V gene's germline CDR1 is SQVTM and CDR2 ANQGSEA. CDR3 nucleotides: TGCAGCGTTGGAGTAGCTAACTATGGCTACACCTTC. This sequence encodes CSVGVANYGYTF.